Given below is one T cell receptor (beta chain) in context. Its antigen remains unknown. The data belong to a study of radiotherapy plus CTLA-4 blockade in lung cancer. Overall study context: Objective response rate was more than 15%; disease control rate, 25% to 35%.

Germline V gives CDR1 SNHLY, CDR2 FYNNEI. Between the trimmed V and J ends, which lost 1 base and 4 bases, there was a span of 10 bases. CDR3 length equals 14 residues. Sequencing used immunoSEQ multiplex PCR; TCRdb keeps in-frame clones, though not all of them. The sample has 81,000 or so clones; about 80% are singletons. Study-level points and caveats: Increased serum interferon-beta after radiation also reportedly predicted response strongly.

The chain has TRBV2 and TRBJ1-2; D is undetermined. Source: peripheral blood, taken from a patient treated with radiotherapy plus ipilimumab. The TCR sequence derives from a human donor with non-small cell lung cancer that progressed on radiotherapy plus ipilimumab. The CDR3, as DNA: TGTGCCAGCAGTGAAGGGGGAAATGGCTATGGCTACACCTTC. Protein product: CASSEGGNGYGYTF.